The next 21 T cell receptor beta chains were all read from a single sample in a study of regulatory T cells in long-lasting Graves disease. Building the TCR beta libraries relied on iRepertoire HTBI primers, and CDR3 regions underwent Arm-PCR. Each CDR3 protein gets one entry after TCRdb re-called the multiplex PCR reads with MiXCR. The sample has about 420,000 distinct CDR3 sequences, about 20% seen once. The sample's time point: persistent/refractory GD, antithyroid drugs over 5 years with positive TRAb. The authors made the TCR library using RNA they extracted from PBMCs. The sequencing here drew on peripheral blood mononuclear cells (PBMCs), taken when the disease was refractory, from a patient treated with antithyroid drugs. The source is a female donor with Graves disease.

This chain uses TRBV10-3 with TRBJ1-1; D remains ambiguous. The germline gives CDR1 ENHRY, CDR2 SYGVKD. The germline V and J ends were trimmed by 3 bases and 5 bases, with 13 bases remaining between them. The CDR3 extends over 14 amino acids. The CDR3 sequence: CAISDRESVTEAFF. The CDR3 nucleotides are TGTGCCATCAGTGATCGGGAAAGCGTGACTGAAGCTTTCTTT.

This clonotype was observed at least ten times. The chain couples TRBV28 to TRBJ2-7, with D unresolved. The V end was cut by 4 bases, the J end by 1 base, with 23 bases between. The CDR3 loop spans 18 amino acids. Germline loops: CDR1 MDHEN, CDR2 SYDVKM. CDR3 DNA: TGTGCCAGCAGTTCCCCCCTCGCGAGGCGAAGGATATCCTACGAGCAGTACTTC. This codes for CASSSPLARRRISYEQYF.

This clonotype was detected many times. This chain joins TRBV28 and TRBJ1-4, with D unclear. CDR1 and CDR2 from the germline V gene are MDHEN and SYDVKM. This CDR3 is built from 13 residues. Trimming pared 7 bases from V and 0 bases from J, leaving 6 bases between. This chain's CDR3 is CASTYATNEKLFF. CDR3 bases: TGTGCCAGCACGTATGCAACTAATGAAAAACTGTTTTTT.

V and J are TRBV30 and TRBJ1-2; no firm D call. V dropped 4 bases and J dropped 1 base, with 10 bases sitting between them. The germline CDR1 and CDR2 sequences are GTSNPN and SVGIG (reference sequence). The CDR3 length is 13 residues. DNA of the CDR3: TGTGCCTGGATGTTCCCGAGTAACTATGGCTACACCTTC. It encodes CAWMFPSNYGYTF.

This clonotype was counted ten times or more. The chain's CDR3 is CASRPGLAGGQETQYF. Written as DNA, the CDR3 is TGTGCCAGCAGACCGGGACTAGCGGGAGGGCAAGAGACCCAGTACTTC. The chain joins TRBV28 to TRBJ2-5; 16 nucleotides match TRBD2. Germline trimming cut 6 bases from V and 2 bases from J; bases unmatched to any gene: 3. CDR3 length: 16 residues. Germline V gene sequence: CDR1 MDHEN, CDR2 SYDVKM.

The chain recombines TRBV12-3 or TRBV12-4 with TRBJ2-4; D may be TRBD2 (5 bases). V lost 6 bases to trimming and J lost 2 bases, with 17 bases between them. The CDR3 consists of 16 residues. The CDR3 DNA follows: TGTGCCAGCAGGCCCAGCGCGCTGACTACCAAAAACATTCAGTACTTC. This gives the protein CASRPSALTTKNIQYF.

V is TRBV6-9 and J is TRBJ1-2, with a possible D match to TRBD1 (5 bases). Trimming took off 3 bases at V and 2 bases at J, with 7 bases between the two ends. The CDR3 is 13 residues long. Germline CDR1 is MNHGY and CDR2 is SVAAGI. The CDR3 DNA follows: TGTGCCAGCAGTTACCGGGACAACTATGGCTACACCTTC. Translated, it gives CASSYRDNYGYTF.

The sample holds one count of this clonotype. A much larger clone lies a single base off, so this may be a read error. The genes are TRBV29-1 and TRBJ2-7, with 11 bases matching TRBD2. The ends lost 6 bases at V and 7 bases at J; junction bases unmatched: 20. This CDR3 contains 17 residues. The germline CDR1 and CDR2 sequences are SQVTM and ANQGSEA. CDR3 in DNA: TGCAGCGTCCTCATAGGGGGACGACTAGCGGGATCGGGGGAGCAGTACTTC. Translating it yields CSVLIGGRLAGSGEQYF.

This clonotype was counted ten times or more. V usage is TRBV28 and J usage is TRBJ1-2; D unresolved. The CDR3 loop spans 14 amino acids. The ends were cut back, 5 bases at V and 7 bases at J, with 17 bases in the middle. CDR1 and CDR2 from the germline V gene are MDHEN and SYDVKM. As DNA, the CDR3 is TGTGCCAGCAGTCGTGAGGTAGCTGCGGCTGGCTACACCTTC. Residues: CASSREVAAAGYTF.

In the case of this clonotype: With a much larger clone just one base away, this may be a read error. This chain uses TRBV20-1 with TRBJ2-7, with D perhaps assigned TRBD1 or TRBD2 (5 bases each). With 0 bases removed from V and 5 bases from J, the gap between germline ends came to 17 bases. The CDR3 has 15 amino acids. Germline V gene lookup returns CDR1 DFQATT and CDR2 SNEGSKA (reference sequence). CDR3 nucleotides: TGCAGTGCTAGAGATCCGCAAGACCGGGGCCACGAGCAGTACTTC. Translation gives CSARDPQDRGHEQYF.

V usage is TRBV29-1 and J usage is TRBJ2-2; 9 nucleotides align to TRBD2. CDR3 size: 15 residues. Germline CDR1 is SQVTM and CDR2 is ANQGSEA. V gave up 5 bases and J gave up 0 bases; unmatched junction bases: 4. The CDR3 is CSVRPSGTNTGELFF. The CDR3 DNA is TGCAGCGTTCGACCTAGCGGGACGAACACCGGGGAGCTGTTTTTT.

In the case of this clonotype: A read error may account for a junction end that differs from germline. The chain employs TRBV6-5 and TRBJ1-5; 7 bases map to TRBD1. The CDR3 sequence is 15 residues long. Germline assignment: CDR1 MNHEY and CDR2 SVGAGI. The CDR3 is CATSSRDRAIKPQHF. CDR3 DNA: TGTGCCACCAGTTCCCGGGACAGAGCAATCAAACCCCAGCATTTT.

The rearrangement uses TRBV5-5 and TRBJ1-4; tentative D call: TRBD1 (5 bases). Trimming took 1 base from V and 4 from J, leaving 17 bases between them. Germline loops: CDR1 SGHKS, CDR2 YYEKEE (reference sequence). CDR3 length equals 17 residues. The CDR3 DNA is TGTGCCAGCAGCTTGTGGGACGACCCATCGGATAATGAAAAACTGTTTTTT. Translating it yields CASSLWDDPSDNEKLFF.

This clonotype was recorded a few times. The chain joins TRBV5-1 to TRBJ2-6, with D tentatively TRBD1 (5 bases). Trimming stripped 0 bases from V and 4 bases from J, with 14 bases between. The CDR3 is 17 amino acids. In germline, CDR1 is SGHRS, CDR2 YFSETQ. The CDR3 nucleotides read TGCGCCAGCAGCTTGGATGTCTCAGGGTCCGGGGCCAACGTCCTGACTTTC. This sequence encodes CASSLDVSGSGANVLTF.

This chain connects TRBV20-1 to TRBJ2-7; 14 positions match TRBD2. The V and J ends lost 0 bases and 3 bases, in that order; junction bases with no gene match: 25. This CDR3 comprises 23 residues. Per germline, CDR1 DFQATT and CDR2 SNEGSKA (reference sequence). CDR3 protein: CSAREPQSEWGTSGSWVGYEQYF. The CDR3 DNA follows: TGCAGTGCTAGAGAACCCCAGTCAGAGTGGGGGACTAGCGGGAGTTGGGTCGGCTACGAGCAGTACTTC.

As DNA, the CDR3 is TGTGCCAGCAGTTACTCAGGGTCAGAGACCCAGTACTTC. This encodes CASSYSGSETQYF. The rearrangement uses TRBV6-2 or TRBV6-3 and TRBJ2-5; D unclear. V lost 0 bases to trimming and J lost 4 bases, with 6 bases between them. The CDR3 spans 13 residues. CDR1 MNHEY and CDR2 SVGEGT come from the germline V gene.

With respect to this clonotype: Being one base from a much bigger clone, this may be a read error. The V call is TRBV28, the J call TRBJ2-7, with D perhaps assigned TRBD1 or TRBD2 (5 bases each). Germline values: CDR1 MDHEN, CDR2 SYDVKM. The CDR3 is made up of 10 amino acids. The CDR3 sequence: CASSRGEQHF. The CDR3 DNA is TGTGCCAGCAGTCGGGGCGAGCAGCACTTC.

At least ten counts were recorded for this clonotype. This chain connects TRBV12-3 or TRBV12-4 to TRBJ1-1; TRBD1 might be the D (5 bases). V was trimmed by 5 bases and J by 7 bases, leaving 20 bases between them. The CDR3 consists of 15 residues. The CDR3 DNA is TGTGCCAGCAGTCGAGGGACTACCTTTAGGGGTGAAGCTTTCTTT. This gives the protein CASSRGTTFRGEAFF.

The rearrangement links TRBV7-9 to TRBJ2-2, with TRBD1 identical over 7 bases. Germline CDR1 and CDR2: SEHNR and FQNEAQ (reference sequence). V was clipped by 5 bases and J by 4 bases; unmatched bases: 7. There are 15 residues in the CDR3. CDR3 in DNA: TGTGCCAGCAGCCGACAGGGAATAGGCACCGGGGAGCTGTTTTTT. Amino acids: CASSRQGIGTGELFF.

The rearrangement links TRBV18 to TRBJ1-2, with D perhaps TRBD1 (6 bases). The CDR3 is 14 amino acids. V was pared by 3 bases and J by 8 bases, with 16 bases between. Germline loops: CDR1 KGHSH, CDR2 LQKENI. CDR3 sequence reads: CASSPTGTYPGYTF. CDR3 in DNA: TGTGCCAGCTCACCTACCGGGACATACCCCGGCTACACCTTC.

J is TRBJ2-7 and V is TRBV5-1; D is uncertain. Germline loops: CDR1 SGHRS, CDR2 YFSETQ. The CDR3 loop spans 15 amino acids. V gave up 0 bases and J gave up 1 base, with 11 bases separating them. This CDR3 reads CASSLEAFVSYEQYF. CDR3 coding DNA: TGCGCCAGCAGCTTGGAGGCCTTCGTATCCTACGAGCAGTACTTC.